This section outlines one TCR beta chain sequence together with its context. Its antigen is as yet unknown. The CDR3 length is 19 residues. The germline V gene has CDR1 SGHAT and CDR2 FQNNGV. V trimming: 4 bases; J trimming: 4 bases; junction bases outside the gene matches: 18. The sample originates from a study of CD8 T cells in ankylosing spondylitis. Study observations and caveats: Peripheral blood samples showed relatively rare disease-linked clones, and these clones were CD8+. Disease-linked clones reportedly concentrated significantly in matched ankylosing spondylitis synovial fluid. What seemed typical of ankylosing spondylitis blood was a TCR beta motif built from several highly homologous variants.

TCRdb re-derived calls from the 5' RACE reads in MiXCR, one entry per CDR3 protein. The sample has around 250,000 distinct CDR3 sequences; approximately 20% are singletons. The sequenced material came from blood, either unsorted or a sorted T cell fraction (not recorded which). This TCR was sampled from a male donor with ankylosing spondylitis or in good health (not recorded which). The V call is TRBV11-2, the J call TRBJ2-3, with TRBD2 matching over 9 bases. CDR3 region: CASSYSPGLAQFPADTQYF. DNA for the CDR3: TGTGCCAGCAGCTACTCTCCGGGACTAGCTCAATTCCCGGCAGATACGCAGTATTTT.